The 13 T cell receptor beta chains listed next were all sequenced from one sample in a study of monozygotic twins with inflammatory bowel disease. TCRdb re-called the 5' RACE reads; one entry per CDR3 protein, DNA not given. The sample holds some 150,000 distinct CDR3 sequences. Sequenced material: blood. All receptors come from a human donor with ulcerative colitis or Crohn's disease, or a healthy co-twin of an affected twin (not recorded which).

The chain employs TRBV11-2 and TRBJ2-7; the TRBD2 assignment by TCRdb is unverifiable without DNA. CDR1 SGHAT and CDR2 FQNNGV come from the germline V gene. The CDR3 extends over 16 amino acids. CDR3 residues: CASSLQLAGASYEQYF.

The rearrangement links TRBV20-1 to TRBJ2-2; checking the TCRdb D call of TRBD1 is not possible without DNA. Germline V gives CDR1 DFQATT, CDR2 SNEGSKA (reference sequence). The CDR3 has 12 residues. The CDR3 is CSAAPGIGELFF.

The CDR3 region is CASSQAVPVGESVEQYF. The chain is built from TRBV4-3 and TRBJ2-7; the TRBD1 assignment by TCRdb is unverifiable without DNA. CDR1 LGHNA and CDR2 YSLEER come from the germline V gene. CDR3 length: 17 residues.

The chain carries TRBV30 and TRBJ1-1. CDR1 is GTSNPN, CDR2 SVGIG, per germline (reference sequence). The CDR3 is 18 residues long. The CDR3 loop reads CAFRGLGRSPGMNTEAFF.

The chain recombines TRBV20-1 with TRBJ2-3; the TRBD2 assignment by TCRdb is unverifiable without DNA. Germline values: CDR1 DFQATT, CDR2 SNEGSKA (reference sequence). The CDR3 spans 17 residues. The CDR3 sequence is CSAIRPRLARLTDTQYF.

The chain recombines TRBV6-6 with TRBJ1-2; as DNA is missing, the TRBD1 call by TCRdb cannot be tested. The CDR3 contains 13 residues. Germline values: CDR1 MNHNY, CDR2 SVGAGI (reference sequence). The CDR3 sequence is CASRPGTDYGYTF.

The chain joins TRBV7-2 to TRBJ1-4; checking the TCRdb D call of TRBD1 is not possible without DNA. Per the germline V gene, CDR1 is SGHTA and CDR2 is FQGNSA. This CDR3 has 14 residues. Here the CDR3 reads CASSLSRDAEKLFF.

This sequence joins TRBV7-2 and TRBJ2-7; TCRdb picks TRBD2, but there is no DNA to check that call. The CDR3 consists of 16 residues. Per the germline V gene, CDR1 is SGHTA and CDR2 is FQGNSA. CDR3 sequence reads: CASSVMGSDQSYEQYF.

This CDR3 is CATTGTGRNYGYTF. J is TRBJ1-2 and V is TRBV19; TCRdb's assignment of TRBD1 cannot be checked, as there is no DNA. The CDR3 is 14 residues long. CDR1 LNHDA and CDR2 SQIVND come from the germline V gene (reference sequence).

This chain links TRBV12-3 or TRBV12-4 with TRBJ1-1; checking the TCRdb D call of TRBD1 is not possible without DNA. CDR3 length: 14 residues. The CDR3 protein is CASSPPAGSTEAFF.

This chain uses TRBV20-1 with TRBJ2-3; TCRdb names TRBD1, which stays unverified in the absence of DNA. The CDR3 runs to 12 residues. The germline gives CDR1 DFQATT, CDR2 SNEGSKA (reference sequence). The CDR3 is CSEQGAADTQYF.

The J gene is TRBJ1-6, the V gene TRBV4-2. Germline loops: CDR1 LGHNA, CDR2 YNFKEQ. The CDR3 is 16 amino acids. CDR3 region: CASSQGLTSNNSPLHF.

CDR3 in amino acids: CASSPSGTGMNRELFF. The J gene is TRBJ2-2, the V gene TRBV5-1; with no DNA, the TCRdb D assignment of TRBD1 cannot be verified. Germline loops: CDR1 SGHRS, CDR2 YFSETQ. The CDR3 extends over 16 amino acids.